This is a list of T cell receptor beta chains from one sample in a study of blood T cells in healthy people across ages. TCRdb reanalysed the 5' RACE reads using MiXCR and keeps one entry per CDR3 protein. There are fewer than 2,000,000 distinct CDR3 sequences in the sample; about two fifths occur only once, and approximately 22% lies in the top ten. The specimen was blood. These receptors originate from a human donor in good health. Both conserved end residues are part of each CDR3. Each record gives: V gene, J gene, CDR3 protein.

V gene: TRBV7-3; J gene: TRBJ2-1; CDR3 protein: CASTPEGDRGINEQFF
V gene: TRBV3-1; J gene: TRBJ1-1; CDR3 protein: CASRLPGGTEAFF
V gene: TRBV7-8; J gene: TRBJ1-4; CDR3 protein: CASRSTGPATNEKLFF
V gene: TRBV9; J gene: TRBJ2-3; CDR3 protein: CASSAIAGGPDTQYF
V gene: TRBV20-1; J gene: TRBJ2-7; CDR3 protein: CSATGTGGGYEQYF
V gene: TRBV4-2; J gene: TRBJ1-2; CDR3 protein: CASSQDPFGYTF
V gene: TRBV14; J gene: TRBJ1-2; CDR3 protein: CASSQLDGQIYGYTF
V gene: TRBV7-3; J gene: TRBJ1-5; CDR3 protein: CASSLTPGTDQPQHF
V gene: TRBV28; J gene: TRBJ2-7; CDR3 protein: CASSWTDSPLSYEQYF
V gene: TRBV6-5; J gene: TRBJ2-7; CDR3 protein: CASSYSTGGAFYEQYF
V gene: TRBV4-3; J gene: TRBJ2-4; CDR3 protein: CASSQDLDLVGGIAKNIQYF
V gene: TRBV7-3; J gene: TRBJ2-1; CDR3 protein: CASSLIGTSYNEQFF
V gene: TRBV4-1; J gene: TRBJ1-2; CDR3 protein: CASSSRTGGLYGYTF
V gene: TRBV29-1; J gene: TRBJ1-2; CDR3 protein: CSARSGGTYGYTF
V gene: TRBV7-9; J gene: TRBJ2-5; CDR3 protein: CASSPWTGAREETQYF
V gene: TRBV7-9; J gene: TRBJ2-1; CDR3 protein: CASSPFARVSSYNEQFF
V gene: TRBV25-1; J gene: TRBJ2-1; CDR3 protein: CASGRGGDNEQFF
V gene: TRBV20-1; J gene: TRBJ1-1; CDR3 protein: CSARDRLNTEAFF
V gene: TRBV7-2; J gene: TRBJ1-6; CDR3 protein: CASSLALGQGTSSYNSPLHF
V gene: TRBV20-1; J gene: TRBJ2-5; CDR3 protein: CSARDPRTSMETQYF
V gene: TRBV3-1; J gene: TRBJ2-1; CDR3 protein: CASSQASSGGGEQFF
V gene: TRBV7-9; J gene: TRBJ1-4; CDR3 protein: CASSWGQANEKLFF
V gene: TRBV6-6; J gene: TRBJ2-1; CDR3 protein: CASGPGGRNNEQFF
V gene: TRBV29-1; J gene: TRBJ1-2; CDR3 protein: CSVWGYYGYTF
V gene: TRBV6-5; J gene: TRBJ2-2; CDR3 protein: CASSPLSTGELFF
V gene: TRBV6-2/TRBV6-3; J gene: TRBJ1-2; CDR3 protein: CASSYRGGGYYGYTF
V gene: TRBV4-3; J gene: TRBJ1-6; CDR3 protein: CASSQVGSSPLHF